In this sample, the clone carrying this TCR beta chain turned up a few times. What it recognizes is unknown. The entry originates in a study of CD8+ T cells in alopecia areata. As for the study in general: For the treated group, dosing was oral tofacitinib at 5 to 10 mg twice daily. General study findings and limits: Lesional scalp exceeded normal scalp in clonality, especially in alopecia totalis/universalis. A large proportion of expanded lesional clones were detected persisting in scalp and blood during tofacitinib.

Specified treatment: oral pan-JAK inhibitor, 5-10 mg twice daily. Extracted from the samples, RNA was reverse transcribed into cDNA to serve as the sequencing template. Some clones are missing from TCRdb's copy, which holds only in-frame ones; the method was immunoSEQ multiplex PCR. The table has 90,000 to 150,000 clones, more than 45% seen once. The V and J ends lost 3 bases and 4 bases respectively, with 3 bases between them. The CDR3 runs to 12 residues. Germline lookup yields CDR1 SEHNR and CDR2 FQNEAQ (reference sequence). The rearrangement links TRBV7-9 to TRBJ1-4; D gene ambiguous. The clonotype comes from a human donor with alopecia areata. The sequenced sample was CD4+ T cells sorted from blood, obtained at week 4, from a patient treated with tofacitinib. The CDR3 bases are TGTGCCAGCAGCTTTAGTAATGAAAAACTGTTTTTT. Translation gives CASSFSNEKLFF.